This T cell receptor (beta chain) came from a study of T cells in Graves' hyperthyroidism and ophthalmopathy. This clonotype was observed a few times. Diagnosing involved the use of clinical symptoms, serum thyroxine and TRAb, thyroid ultrasound and orbital computed tomography. It was 8 to 10 ml of fresh peripheral blood that supplied the PBMCs. Researchers amplified the TCR beta CDR3 regions from RNA transcripts. A set of HTBI primers served as the primers for a first-round RT-PCR of the TCR CDR3. TCRdb reprocessed the multiplex PCR reads via MiXCR and lists one record per CDR3 protein. This sample has more than 500,000 distinct CDR3 sequences, with 14% found just once. This CDR3 spans 14 amino acids. CDR1 is KGHSH, CDR2 LQKENI, per germline. J gave up 10 bases and V 3 bases, and 7 bases lay outside the gene matches.

V and J are TRBV18 and TRBJ2-1; 9 bases agree with TRBD1. The clonotype was recovered from a woman aged 40 to 50 with Graves' hyperthyroidism. The source material was blood. The CDR3 protein is CASSPRDRESEQFF. DNA for the CDR3: TGTGCCAGCTCACCTCGGGACAGGGAGTCCGAGCAGTTCTTC.